The T cell receptor (beta chain) described here comes from a study of T cell repertoires in aging, cancer and after chemotherapy. Findings and limits, study-wide: Untreated cancer patients had significantly lower blood TCR diversity than age-matched healthy donors. Healthy donors lost TCR diversity with age mainly through richness, cancer patients through richness and evenness.

A mixed TRB-A/B primer pool amplified rearranged TRB by multiplex touch-down PCR. MiXCR, run by TCRdb on the multiplex PCR reads, gives a single entry per CDR3 protein. The data hold 15,000 to 20,000 distinct CDR3 sequences, with around 40% observed a single time. Peripheral blood genomic DNA, not sorted cells or RNA, was the template. This clonotype was counted a few times. No antigen is known for it. In germline, CDR1 is GTSNPN, CDR2 SVGIG (reference sequence). This CDR3 has 16 residues. V was cut by 3 bases and J by 0 bases, with 15 bases left in between. The receptor was derived from a human donor with a solid tumor. The chain recombines TRBV30 with TRBJ1-3; no firm D call. The specimen was blood. The CDR3 DNA reads as TGTGCCTGGAGCTCAAGCATCGGGGTCTCTGGAAACACCATATATTTT. This gives the protein CAWSSSIGVSGNTIYF.